The T cell receptor beta chain under discussion was sequenced for a study of Graves' ophthalmopathy and Graves' hyperthyroidism. Study-level information: Prior to any treatment, peripheral blood was collected at the time of initial diagnosis.

Points from the study as a whole: Among thyroid clonotypes expanded above 0.001 frequency, most also appeared in blood.

The CDR3 spans 13 residues. From germline, CDR1 is SGDLS and CDR2 YYNGEE. V shed 3 bases and J shed 1 base, with 7 bases lying between them. About this clonotype itself: The antigen is not known.

TCR beta CDR3 amplification used RNA transcripts. Amplification began with first-round RT-PCR using HTBI primers, then second-round multiplex PCR was performed. Each CDR3 protein is one row after TCRdb ran MiXCR on the multiplex PCR reads. The data contain 650,000 to 900,000 distinct CDR3 sequences, roughly 40% of them singletons. The source material was peripheral blood. The chain links TRBV9 to TRBJ1-1; D uncertain. The TCR comes from an adult man with Graves' ophthalmopathy. CDR3 coding DNA: TGTGCCAGCAGCGCCGAGGGGAACACTGAAGCTTTCTTT. Encoded protein: CASSAEGNTEAFF.